This T cell receptor beta chain was captured by sequencing in a study of memory B cells and T cells in multiple sclerosis. Overall study results and limits: Clone-set sizes differed between compartments, so shared clonotype counts needed normalization.

Here immunoSEQ multiplex PCR was the method, and the copy in TCRdb shows in-frame clones only, minus some. The table shows around 14,000 clones, with 69% occurring only once. The CDR3 has 13 amino acids. CDR1 and CDR2 (germline): LNHNV, YYDKDF (reference sequence). V lost 0 bases to trimming and J lost 7 bases, with 9 bases between them. This clone has a single count. Its antigen remains unknown. Specimen: memory (CD45RO+) CD4+ T cells from blood. The TCR comes from a human donor with multiple sclerosis. The chain is built from TRBV15 and TRBJ1-2; D ambiguous. The CDR3 sequence is CATSRDPLSGYTF. In DNA, the CDR3 is TGTGCCACCAGCAGAGATCCCCTGAGTGGCTACACCTTC.